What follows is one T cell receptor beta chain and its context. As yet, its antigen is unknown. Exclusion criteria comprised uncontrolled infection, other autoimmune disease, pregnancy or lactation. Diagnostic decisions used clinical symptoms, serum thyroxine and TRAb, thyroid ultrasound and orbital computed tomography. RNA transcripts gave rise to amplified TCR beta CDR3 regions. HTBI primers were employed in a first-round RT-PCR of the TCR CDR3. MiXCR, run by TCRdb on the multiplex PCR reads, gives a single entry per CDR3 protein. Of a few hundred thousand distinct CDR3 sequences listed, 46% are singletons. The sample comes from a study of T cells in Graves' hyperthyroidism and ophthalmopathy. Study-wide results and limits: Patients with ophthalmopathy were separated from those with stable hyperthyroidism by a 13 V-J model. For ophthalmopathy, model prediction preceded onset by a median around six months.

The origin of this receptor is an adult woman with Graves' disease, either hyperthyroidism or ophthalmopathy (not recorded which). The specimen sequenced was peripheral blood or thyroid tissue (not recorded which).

The DNA for the CDR3 is TGCAGTGCTAGAGTGCGAGGGGGCTGCGAGACCCAGTACTTC. It is translated as CSARVRGGCETQYF. This chain connects TRBV20-1 to TRBJ2-5, with TRBD1 identical over 7 bases. CDR3 length equals 14 residues. The ends lost 1 base at V and 5 bases at J; junction bases unmatched: 7. Germline CDR1 reads DFQATT; CDR2 reads SNEGSKA (reference sequence).